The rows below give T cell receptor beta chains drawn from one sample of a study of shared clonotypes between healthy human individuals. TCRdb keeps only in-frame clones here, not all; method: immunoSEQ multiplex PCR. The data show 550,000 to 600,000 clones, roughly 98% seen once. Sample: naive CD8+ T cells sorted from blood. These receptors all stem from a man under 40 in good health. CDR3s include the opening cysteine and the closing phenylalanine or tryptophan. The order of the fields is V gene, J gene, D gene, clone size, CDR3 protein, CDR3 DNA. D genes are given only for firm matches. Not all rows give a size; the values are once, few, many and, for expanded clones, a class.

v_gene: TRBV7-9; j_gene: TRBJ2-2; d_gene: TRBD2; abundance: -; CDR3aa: CASSGVGLAGEGTGELFF; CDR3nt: TGTGCCAGCAGCGGAGTGGGACTAGCGGGAGAAGGCACCGGGGAGCTGTTTTTT
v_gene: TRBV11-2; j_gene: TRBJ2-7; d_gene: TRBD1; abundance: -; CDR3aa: CASSPRNRGNEQYF; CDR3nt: TGTGCCAGCAGCCCCCGCAACAGGGGGAACGAGCAGTACTTC
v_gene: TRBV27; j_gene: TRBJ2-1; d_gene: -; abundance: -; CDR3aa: CASTSIGTYNEQFF; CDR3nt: TGTGCCAGCACGTCGATAGGGACCTACAATGAGCAGTTCTTC
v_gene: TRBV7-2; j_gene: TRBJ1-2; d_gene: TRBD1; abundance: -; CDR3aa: CASSQSIGTATNYGYTF; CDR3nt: TGTGCCAGCAGCCAGTCGATCGGGACAGCGACTAACTATGGCTACACCTTC
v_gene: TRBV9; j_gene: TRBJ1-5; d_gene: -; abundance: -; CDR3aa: CASSVEGNSNQPQHF; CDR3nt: TGTGCCAGCAGCGTAGAGGGGAATAGCAATCAGCCCCAGCATTTT
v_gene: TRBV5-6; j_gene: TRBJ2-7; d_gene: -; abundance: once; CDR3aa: CASSLGAGYEQYF; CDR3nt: TGTGCCAGCAGCTTGGGGGCTGGCTACGAGCAGTACTTC
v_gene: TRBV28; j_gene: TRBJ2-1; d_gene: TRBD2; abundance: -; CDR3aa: CASGRPGLAAYNEQFF; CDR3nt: TGTGCCAGCGGACGCCCGGGACTAGCAGCGTACAATGAGCAGTTCTTC
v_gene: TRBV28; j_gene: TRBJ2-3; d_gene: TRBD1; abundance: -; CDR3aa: CASSLLPQGARDTQYF; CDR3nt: TGTGCCAGCAGTTTACTCCCCCAGGGGGCGAGGGATACGCAGTATTTT
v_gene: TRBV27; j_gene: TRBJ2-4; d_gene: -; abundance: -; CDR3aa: CASSLSEGLSNIQYF; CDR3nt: TGTGCCAGCAGTTTATCGGAGGGCCTCTCAAACATTCAGTACTTC
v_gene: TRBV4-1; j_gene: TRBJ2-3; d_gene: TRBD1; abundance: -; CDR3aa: CASSQPGSGQTKYTDTQYF; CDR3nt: TGCGCCAGCAGCCAGCCCGGATCGGGACAGACAAAGTACACAGATACGCAGTATTTT
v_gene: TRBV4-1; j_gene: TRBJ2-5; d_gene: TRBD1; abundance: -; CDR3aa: CASSQMDRGQETQYF; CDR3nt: TGCGCCAGCAGCCAAATGGACAGGGGACAAGAGACCCAGTACTTC
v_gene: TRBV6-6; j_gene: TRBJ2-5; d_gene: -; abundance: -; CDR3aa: CASSYSRHSQETQYF; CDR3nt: TGTGCCAGCAGTTACTCCAGACACTCGCAAGAGACCCAGTACTTC
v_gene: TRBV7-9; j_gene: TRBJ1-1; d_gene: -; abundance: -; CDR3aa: CASSGSSAPSENTEAFF; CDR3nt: TGTGCCAGCAGCGGGAGTTCGGCACCCTCTGAGAACACTGAAGCTTTCTTT
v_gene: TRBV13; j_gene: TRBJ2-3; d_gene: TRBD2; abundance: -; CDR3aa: CASSLEGLAGTNTQYF; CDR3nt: TGTGCCAGCAGCTTAGAAGGACTAGCGGGAACGAATACGCAGTATTTT
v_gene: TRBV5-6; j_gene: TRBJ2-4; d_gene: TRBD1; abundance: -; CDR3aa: CASSLSQGVNIQYF; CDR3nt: TGTGCCAGCAGCTTATCTCAGGGGGTAAACATTCAGTACTTC
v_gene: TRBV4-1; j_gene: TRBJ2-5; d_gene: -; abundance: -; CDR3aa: CASSQGYETQYF; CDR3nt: TGCGCCAGCAGCCAAGGTTACGAGACCCAGTACTTC
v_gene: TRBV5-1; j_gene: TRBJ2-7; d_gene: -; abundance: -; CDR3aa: CASSSSQTPATSEQYF; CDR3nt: TGCGCCAGCAGCTCTAGCCAGACACCTGCTACTTCCGAGCAGTACTTC
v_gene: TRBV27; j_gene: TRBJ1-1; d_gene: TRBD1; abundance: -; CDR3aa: CASTQTGMNTEAFF; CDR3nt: TGTGCCAGCACCCAGACAGGGATGAACACTGAAGCTTTCTTT
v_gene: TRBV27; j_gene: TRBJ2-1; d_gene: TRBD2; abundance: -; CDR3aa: CASSPPSGRAYNEQFF; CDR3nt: TGTGCCAGCAGTCCACCTAGCGGGAGGGCCTACAATGAGCAGTTCTTC
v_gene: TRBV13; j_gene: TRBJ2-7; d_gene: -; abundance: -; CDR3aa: CASSLGGTAYEQYF; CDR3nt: TGTGCCAGCAGCTTAGGGGGGACCGCCTACGAGCAGTACTTC
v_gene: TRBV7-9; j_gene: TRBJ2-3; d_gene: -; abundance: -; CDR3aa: CASRLRADTQYF; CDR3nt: TGTGCCAGCAGGCTTCGGGCAGATACGCAGTATTTT
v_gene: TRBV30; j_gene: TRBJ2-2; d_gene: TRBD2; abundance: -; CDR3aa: CAWSVTGRVTGELFF; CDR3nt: TGTGCCTGGAGTGTAACTGGGAGGGTCACCGGGGAGCTGTTTTTT
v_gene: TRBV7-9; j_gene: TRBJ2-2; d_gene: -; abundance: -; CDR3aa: CASSLVVGELFF; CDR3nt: TGTGCCAGCAGCTTAGTGGTCGGGGAGCTGTTTTTT
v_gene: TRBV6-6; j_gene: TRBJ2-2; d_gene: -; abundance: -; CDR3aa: CASSARPGSGELFF; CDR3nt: TGTGCCAGCAGTGCCCGACCGGGATCCGGGGAGCTGTTTTTT
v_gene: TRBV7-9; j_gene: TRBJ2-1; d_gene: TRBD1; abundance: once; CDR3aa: CASSPTLRQGSNEQFF; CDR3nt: TGTGCCAGCAGCCCCACCCTCCGACAGGGTTCCAATGAGCAGTTCTTC
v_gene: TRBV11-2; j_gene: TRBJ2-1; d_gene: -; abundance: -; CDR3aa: CASSLVTNNEQFF; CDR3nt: TGTGCCAGCAGCTTAGTAACTAACAATGAGCAGTTCTTC
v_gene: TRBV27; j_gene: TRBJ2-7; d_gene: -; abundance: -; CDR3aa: CASSLSRISYEQYF; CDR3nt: TGTGCCAGCAGTTTATCACGGATCTCCTACGAGCAGTACTTC
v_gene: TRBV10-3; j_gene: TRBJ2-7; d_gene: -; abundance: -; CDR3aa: CAISDPGAWDSLSYEQYF; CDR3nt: TGTGCCATCAGTGACCCCGGGGCCTGGGACTCCCTATCCTACGAGCAGTACTTC
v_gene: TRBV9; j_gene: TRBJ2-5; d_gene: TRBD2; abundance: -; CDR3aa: CASSEAGGLQETQYF; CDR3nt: TGTGCCAGCAGCGAGGCGGGAGGGCTCCAAGAGACCCAGTACTTC
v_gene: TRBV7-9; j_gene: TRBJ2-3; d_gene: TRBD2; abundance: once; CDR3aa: CASSLVVGGLGTDTQYF; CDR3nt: TGTGCCAGCAGCTTAGTGGTGGGAGGGCTTGGCACAGATACGCAGTATTTT
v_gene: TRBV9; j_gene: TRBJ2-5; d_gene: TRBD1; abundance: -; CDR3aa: CASSVQGARQETQYF; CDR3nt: TGTGCCAGCAGCGTACAGGGGGCACGGCAAGAGACCCAGTACTTC
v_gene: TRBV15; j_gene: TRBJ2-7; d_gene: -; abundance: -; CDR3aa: CATSRDAHGRVNSYEQYF; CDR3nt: TGTGCCACCAGCAGAGATGCCCACGGGCGGGTAAACTCCTACGAGCAGTACTTC
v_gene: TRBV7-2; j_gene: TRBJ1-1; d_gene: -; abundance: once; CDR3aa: CASSFPGGNTEAFF; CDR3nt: TGTGCCAGCAGCTTTCCCGGAGGGAACACTGAAGCTTTCTTT
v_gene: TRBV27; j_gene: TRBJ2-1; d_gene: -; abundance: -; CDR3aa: CASSFFVGGGDEQFF; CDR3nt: TGTGCCAGCAGTTTCTTCGTTGGAGGTGGAGATGAGCAGTTCTTC
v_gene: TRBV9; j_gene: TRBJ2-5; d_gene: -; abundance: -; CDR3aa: CASSVEGAVQETQYF; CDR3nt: TGTGCCAGCAGCGTAGAGGGCGCCGTACAAGAGACCCAGTACTTC
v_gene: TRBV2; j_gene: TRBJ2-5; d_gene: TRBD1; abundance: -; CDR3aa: CASSDYPGTGEETQYF; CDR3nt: TGTGCCAGCAGTGATTACCCCGGGACAGGGGAAGAGACCCAGTACTTC
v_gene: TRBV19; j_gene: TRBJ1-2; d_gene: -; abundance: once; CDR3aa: CASDPSGGHYGYTF; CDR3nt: TGTGCCAGCGACCCATCGGGCGGACACTATGGCTACACCTTC
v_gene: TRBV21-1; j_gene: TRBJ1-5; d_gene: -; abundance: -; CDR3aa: CASSTPTGTGDQPQHF; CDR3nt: TGTGCCAGCAGCACCCCGACCGGGACAGGGGATCAGCCCCAGCATTTT
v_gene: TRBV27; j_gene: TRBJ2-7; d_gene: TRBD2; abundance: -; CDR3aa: CASSGGPSGSSYEQYF; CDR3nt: TGTGCCAGCAGTGGGGGTCCTAGCGGGAGCTCCTACGAGCAGTACTTC
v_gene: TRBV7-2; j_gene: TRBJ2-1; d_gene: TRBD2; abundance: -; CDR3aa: CASSPRTSGRGGEQFF; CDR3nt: TGTGCCAGCAGCCCCCGGACTAGCGGGAGGGGCGGTGAGCAGTTCTTC
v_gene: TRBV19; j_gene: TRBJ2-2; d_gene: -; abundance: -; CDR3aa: CASSIPPATGELFF; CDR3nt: TGTGCCAGTAGTATTCCCCCGGCCACCGGGGAGCTGTTTTTT
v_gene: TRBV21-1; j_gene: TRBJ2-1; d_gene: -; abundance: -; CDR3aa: CASSKAGGSSYNEQFF; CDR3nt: TGTGCCAGCAGCAAAGCTGGGGGAAGCTCCTACAATGAGCAGTTCTTC